Listed here is a single TCR beta chain. What this receptor recognizes is not known. No qualities accompany the bases; no much larger clone lies one base away. TCR cDNA was made using 5'RACE template switching, a step that added a universal primer site and unique molecular identifiers. Priming of cDNA synthesis was performed from both the TCR alpha and TCR beta constant segments. Library amplification involved two PCR steps, and the second step added sample barcodes and sequencing adapters. Sequencing of the libraries was done on either Illumina HiSeq 2500 (2x100 bp) or NovaSeq (2x150 bp). As for the original processing: MIGEC was used to demultiplex reads and collapse the reads into UMI consensus sequences, and MiXCR was used for V(D)J alignment. Vaccine-responding clonotypes were defined with edgeR using replicate PBMC samples, requiring FDR below 0.01 and a log2 fold change above 5 up to day 15. Bulk clonotypes were assigned CD4 or CD8 identity according to which sequenced CD4 or CD8 repertoire held them at higher abundance. In-frame beta chains were kept once TCRdb had trimmed the public reads at Q25 with fastp and called clones with MiXCR. Under each unique CDR3 protein, matching rows form one entry showing the most common genes and DNA. In this record, the V and J calls reflect TCRdb's handling and not the investigators' own analysis. Counted in this sample were 620,000 or so distinct CDR3 sequences; 17% of them appeared once. The leading ten clones occupy around a sixth of the sample.

The CDR3 contains 11 residues, cysteine and phenylalanine counted. The entry retains the CDR3 DNA only, 33 bases that are in frame from base 1. The germline V gene yields SGHDT for CDR1 and YYEEEE for CDR2. V and J are truncated by 4 bases and 7 bases respectively, leaving an intervening sequence of 8 bases. The treatment or condition label on this specimen signifies: live attenuated yellow fever vaccine strain. At every blood-draw timepoint, two biological replicates of bulk PBMCs were collected. PBMCs were isolated from peripheral blood using a standard Ficoll-Paque protocol. TriZol was used to extract RNA from bulk PBMCs, CD4 and CD8 fractions, and dextramer-positive and dextramer-negative fractions. These data originate in a study of T cells after yellow fever vaccination (dated by TCRdb to the late 2010s). With regard to the full study: The SMART-Seq v4 Ultra Low Input RNA kit was used to prepare libraries from fractions with low cell numbers. Bulk TCR alpha and beta repertoires were sequenced longitudinally to track T-cell clones before and after primary and booster YFV17D yellow fever vaccination. The cohort comprised two healthy male donors, one aged 18 to 29 and one aged 30 to 40 years. Blood was drawn at multiple timepoints before and after primary and secondary immunization, with bulk PBMC replicates and cell subsets isolated. Overall study outcomes, separate from this receptor: Most clones expanded after primary vaccination (about 95% of CD4 and 80% to 90% of CD8) were re-detected after the booster, suggesting that broad memory maintenance occurred. Because abundant contaminating clonotypes from the bulk population could be contained in FACS-sorted repertoires, computational filtering was required. A small fraction of clonotypes appeared in both the CD4 and CD8 compartments, likely as a result of convergent recombination. Only a couple of donors were included in the study, so the extent to which the findings can be generalized is limited. The secondary T-cell response was found to be weaker but faster than the primary response, with a peak reached on day 5 rather than on day 15.

This receptor was taken from a man aged 18 to 35 who received the YFV17D yellow fever vaccine. The sequence joins TRBV5-6 to TRBJ1-1; no confident D gene assignment can be made. The sample consisted of PBMCs, taken around 5 days after the first yellow fever vaccination. In nucleotides, the sequence is TGTGCCAGCAGCCTCCAGCTTGAAGCTTTCTTT. Its coded protein is CASSLQLEAFF.